This T cell receptor beta chain was retrieved from a study of blood T cell repertoires in COVID-19. Turning to the study itself: Italy, Spain and the United States were the sources of the convalescent and acute COVID-19 samples. Sources were T cells, B-cell-depleted T cells, or PBMCs; the material itself was cDNA or gDNA.

This clone was detected only once. In the study's own analysis: It was from reference gene primer amplification that nucleated cell counts were estimated. Sequencing used immunoSEQ multiplex PCR; TCRdb keeps in-frame clones, though not all of them. D and trimming come from the DNA, and the V and J calls and clone size come from that table. Altogether 150,000 to 200,000 clones are present, roughly four fifths being singletons, with the ten largest covering approximately 15%. CDR1 and CDR2 from the germline V gene are MNHNY and SVGAGI (reference sequence). The CDR3 contains 14 residues. V gave up 8 bases and J gave up 0 bases, with 11 bases separating them.

The source is a young man with active or convalescent COVID-19. The chain employs TRBV6-6 and TRBJ1-3; the D gene is possibly TRBD1 (6 bases). Input material: peripheral blood. The CDR3 is CASLWDISGNTIYF. The DNA for the CDR3 is TGTGCCAGCCTTTGGGACATCTCTGGAAACACCATATATTTT.